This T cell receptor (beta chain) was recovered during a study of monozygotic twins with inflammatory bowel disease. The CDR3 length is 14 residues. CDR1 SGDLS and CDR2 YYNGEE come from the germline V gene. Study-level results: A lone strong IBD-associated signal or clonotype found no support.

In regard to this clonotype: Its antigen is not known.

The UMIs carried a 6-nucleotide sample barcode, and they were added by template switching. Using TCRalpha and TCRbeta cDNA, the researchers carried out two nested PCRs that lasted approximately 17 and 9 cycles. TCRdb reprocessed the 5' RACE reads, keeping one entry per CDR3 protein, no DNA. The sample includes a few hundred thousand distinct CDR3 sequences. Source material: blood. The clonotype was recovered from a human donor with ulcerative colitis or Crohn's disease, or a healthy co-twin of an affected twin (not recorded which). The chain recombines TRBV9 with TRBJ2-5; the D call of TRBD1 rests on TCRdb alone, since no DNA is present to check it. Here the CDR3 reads CASSATGVQETQYF.